This T cell receptor beta chain was captured by sequencing in a study of cytomegalovirus exposure and HLA in healthy donors. Looking at the study overall: The 100 to 150 validation repertoires and the approximately 700 first-cohort repertoires shared a platform, a later analysis reported.

Here immunoSEQ multiplex PCR was the method, and the copy in TCRdb shows in-frame clones only, minus some. The sample includes 200,000 or so clones, around 83% of them seen just once. A note on this clone: What it binds is not known.

The germline gives CDR1 LNHNV, CDR2 YYDKDF (reference sequence). This CDR3 is built from 16 residues. V was clipped by 5 bases and J by 6 bases; unmatched bases: 11. Separation from the approximately 670-subject first cohort characterized the roughly 120-subject validation cohort, to which the donors belonged. Study-wide results and caveats: Among TCR beta chains, those listed as cytomegalovirus-associated numbered some 160. TCR clusters originating in the first cohort tended to co-occur in the roughly 110 validation repertoires, according to a later analysis.

Source material: PBMCs. The rearrangement uses TRBV15 and TRBJ2-7; 12 bases are a match to TRBD2. The source of this sequence is a woman in her thirties in good health and CMV-seropositive. The CDR3 coding sequence is TGTGCCACCAGCGGATACACTAGCGGGAGGACGGTCGAGCAGTACTTC. Protein product: CATSGYTSGRTVEQYF.